The clone carrying this TCR beta chain has a count of ten or more. The antigen remains unidentified. The TCR beta CDR3 regions underwent amplification using RNA transcripts as the source. Using the HTBI primer set, a first-round RT-PCR was run on the TCR CDR3. TCRdb re-called the multiplex PCR reads through MiXCR, storing one row per CDR3 protein. The table lists about 610,000 distinct CDR3 sequences, roughly 14% of them singletons, with 3.5% to 4.5% in the top ten. The data belong to a study of T cells in Graves' hyperthyroidism and ophthalmopathy. General study results and limits: A model using 13 V-J features told ophthalmopathy apart from stable hyperthyroidism. Most thyroid clonotypes that were expanded above 0.001 also turned up in blood.

This CDR3 is 14 amino acids long. Germline CDR1 reads PRHDT; CDR2 reads FYEKMQ (reference sequence). Trimming cost V 0 bases and J 11 bases, with 16 bases left between them. Sequencing was done on a sample of blood. The chain combines TRBV13 with TRBJ1-2; D is unclear. The receptor was isolated from a woman between 40 and 55 years old with Graves' ophthalmopathy. The CDR3 sequence: CASSLGVGGFGYTF. In DNA, the CDR3 is TGTGCCAGCAGCTTAGGTGTCGGAGGTTTTGGTTACACCTTC. Full variable domain (rest looked up from reference TRBV13 and TRBJ1-2): AAGVIQSPRHLIKEKRETATLKCYPIPRHDTVYWYQQGPGQDPQFLISFYEKMQSDKGSIPDRFSAQQFSDYHSELNMSSLELGDSALYFCASSLGVGGFGYTFGSGTRLTVV.